The 21 T cell receptor beta chains below were found in one sample sequenced in a study of CD8+CD57+ T cells in acquired aplastic anemia. Genomic DNA constituted the template upon which TCR beta VDJ and CDR3 profiling was performed. TCRdb independently ran MiXCR on the reads; one entry per CDR3 protein. Among a few hundred thousand distinct CDR3 sequences, roughly 53% were seen once, and the ten largest hold nearly 20%. CD8+CD57+ cell expansion, shown by flow cytometry, had occurred in the patients selected for sequencing. Sequencing was performed on sorted CD4+, CD8+, or CD8+CD57+ T cells (not recorded which) from PBMCs. The source is a human donor with aplastic anemia.

Note on this clonotype: One base away lies a much larger clone, so this may be a sequencing read error. V and J are TRBV20-1 and TRBJ1-5; D is unresolved. The V gene lost 3 bases and the J gene lost 3 bases, with 12 bases spanning the gap. The CDR3 consists of 14 residues. Looked up from germline, CDR1 is DFQATT and CDR2 is SNEGSKA (reference sequence). CDR3 in amino acids: CSARGQFPNQPQHF. For the CDR3, the DNA is TGCAGTGCTAGGGGCCAATTTCCCAATCAGCCCCAGCATTTT.

Many counts were recorded for this clonotype. The chain joins TRBV7-3 to TRBJ2-1, with TRBD2 matching over 8 bases. This CDR3 is 14 amino acids long. Per the germline V gene, CDR1 is SGHTA and CDR2 is FQGTGA. With V trimmed by 5 bases and J by 7 bases, 7 bases remained unmatched. CDR3 in amino acids: CASSPRTSTNEQFF. In nucleotides, the CDR3 is TGTGCCAGCAGCCCGAGGACTAGCACGAATGAGCAGTTCTTC. The full variable domain, completed using reference TRBV7-3 and TRBJ2-1, is GAGVSQTPSNKVTEKGKYVELRCDPISGHTALYWYRQSLGQGPEFLIYFQGTGAADDSGLPNDRFFAVRPEGSVSTLKIQRTERGDSAVYLCASSPRTSTNEQFFGPGTRLTVL.

The chain has TRBV5-1 and TRBJ2-7, with a tentative D call TRBD2 (6 bases). V was cut by 4 bases and J by 3 bases, with 11 bases left in between. The CDR3 has 13 residues. Germline CDR1 is SGHRS and CDR2 is YFSETQ. The CDR3 protein is CASSAGTSYEQYF. Written as DNA, the CDR3 is TGCGCCAGCAGCGCGGGAACCAGCTACGAGCAGTACTTC.

This sequence joins TRBV20-1 and TRBJ1-4, with D possibly TRBD1 on 5 matching bases. V was trimmed by 4 bases and J by 0 bases, leaving 15 bases between them. This CDR3 comprises 16 residues. Germline V CDR1 and CDR2: DFQATT, SNEGSKA (reference sequence). The CDR3 loop is CSAMGRAAATNEKLFF. The CDR3 coding sequence is TGCAGTGCTATGGGCAGGGCCGCCGCAACTAATGAAAAACTGTTTTTT.

The rearrangement uses TRBV4-1 and TRBJ2-7; possible D gene TRBD1, 6 bases. This CDR3 spans 15 amino acids. The V and J ends lost 3 bases and 5 bases respectively, with 17 bases between them. Germline loops: CDR1 MGHRA, CDR2 YSYEKL. The CDR3 loop reads CASSHDSGDTDEQYV. The CDR3 DNA sequence: TGCGCCAGCAGCCATGATTCAGGGGACACGGACGAGCAGTACGTC.

This chain links TRBV20-1 with TRBJ2-1; 11 positions match TRBD2. Germline assignment: CDR1 DFQATT and CDR2 SNEGSKA (reference sequence). This CDR3 is built from 18 residues. V was pared by 0 bases and J by 0 bases, with 7 bases of the junction left unmatched. The CDR3 DNA reads TGCAGTGCTAGAGATAGGCTAGCGGGGGGCAGCTCCTACAATGAGCAGTTCTTC. It translates to CSARDRLAGGSSYNEQFF.

This clonotype came up many times. The rearrangement links TRBV5-1 to TRBJ1-5; no definite D call. The V end was cut by 0 bases, the J end by 2 bases, with 6 bases between. This CDR3 spans 14 amino acids. CDR1 SGHRS and CDR2 YFSETQ come from the germline V gene. CDR3 DNA sequence: TGCGCCAGCAGCTTGGAGCTCGGCAATCAGCCCCAGCATTTT. Translating it yields CASSLELGNQPQHF.

In its sample, this clonotype was seen many times. The chain combines TRBV29-1 with TRBJ1-1, with D uncertain. The germline gives CDR1 SQVTM, CDR2 ANQGSEA. Trimming removed 7 bases at V and 6 bases at J, with 21 bases between. The CDR3 spans 14 residues. The CDR3 nucleotides read TGCAGCGCCGAGGGTCCGGGTTGGTACTCTGAAGCTTTCTTT. It encodes CSAEGPGWYSEAFF.

The chain has TRBV19 and TRBJ2-3; 7 bases fit TRBD2. V shed 2 bases, J shed 0 bases, and the junction held 8 bases outside the gene matches. CDR3 length: 17 residues. Germline values: CDR1 LNHDA, CDR2 SQIVND (reference sequence). CDR3 loop: CASSISPGLTSTDTQYF. Here the CDR3 DNA reads TGTGCCAGTAGTATAAGCCCGGGACTAACGAGCACAGATACGCAGTATTTT.

The V call is TRBV12-3 or TRBV12-4, the J call TRBJ2-7; 9 bases map to TRBD1. This CDR3 region has 15 residues. After removal of 3 bases from V and 2 bases from J, the junction contained 5 bases not matched to a gene. The CDR3 sequence is CASSFLGQGPYEQYF. In nucleotides, the CDR3 is TGTGCCAGCAGTTTTTTGGGACAGGGTCCCTACGAGCAGTACTTC.

The chain carries TRBV7-2 and TRBJ1-1; 9 nucleotides match TRBD1. Germline-derived CDR1 and CDR2 are SGHTA and FQGNSA. The length of the CDR3 is 16 residues. V trimming: 2 bases; J trimming: 5 bases; junction bases outside the gene matches: 9. CDR3 region: CASSLTTGTGRTEAFF. In nucleotides, the CDR3 is TGTGCCAGCAGCTTAACCACCGGGACAGGGAGGACTGAAGCTTTCTTT.

This clonotype was seen only a few times. The rearrangement joins TRBV5-1 to TRBJ1-1; D gene ambiguous. The CDR3 is made up of 14 amino acids. The V and J ends lost 2 bases and 0 bases respectively, with 8 bases between them. Germline loops: CDR1 SGHRS, CDR2 YFSETQ. CDR3 sequence reads: CASSFPGMNTEAFF. The CDR3 nucleotides are TGCGCCAGCAGCTTCCCAGGAATGAACACTGAAGCTTTCTTT.

The rearrangement links TRBV24-1 to TRBJ2-3; the D is unclear. The CDR3 is made up of 14 amino acids. The V end was cut by 3 bases, the J end by 6 bases, with 12 bases between. Germline assignment: CDR1 KGHDR and CDR2 SFDVKD. CDR3 nucleotide sequence: TGTGCCACCAGTGATCCGCCCAGTGGGGATACGCAGTATTTT. It translates to CATSDPPSGDTQYF.

This clonotype has a count of ten or more. This chain joins TRBV5-1 and TRBJ2-7; D is uncertain. Trimming left V 2 bases short and J 2 bases short, with 11 bases between. The CDR3 runs to 14 residues. Germline CDR1 and CDR2: SGHRS and YFSETQ. The CDR3: CASSFGRPAYEQYF. The DNA of the CDR3 is TGCGCCAGCAGCTTCGGCAGGCCAGCCTACGAGCAGTACTTC. The entire variable domain, with the rest obtained from reference TRBV5-1 and TRBJ2-7, is as follows: KAGVTQTPRYLIKTRGQQVTLSCSPISGHRSVSWYQQTPGQGLQFLFEYFSETQRNKGNFPGRFSGRQFSNSRSEMNVSTLELGDSALYLCASSFGRPAYEQYFGPGTRLTVT.

This clonotype was observed a handful of times. The chain uses TRBV5-4 and TRBJ1-1; 12 nucleotides agree with TRBD1. The junction had 8 bases not matched to a gene; V was cut back by 5 bases and J by 0 bases. Germline assignment: CDR1 SGHNT and CDR2 YYREEE (reference sequence). This CDR3 has 17 amino acids. The CDR3: CASRSGQGAPMNTEAFF. For the CDR3, the DNA is TGTGCCAGCAGGTCGGGACAGGGGGCCCCTATGAACACTGAAGCTTTCTTT.

This chain connects TRBV9 to TRBJ2-7; D gene uncertain. The CDR3 covers 14 residues. Trimming cost V 0 bases and J 1 base, with 8 bases left between them. The germline gives CDR1 SGDLS, CDR2 YYNGEE. CDR3 nucleotides: TGTGCCAGCAGCGTAGCTACACAATCCTACGAGCAGTACTTC. As protein: CASSVATQSYEQYF. The full variable domain, its missing parts supplied by reference TRBV9 and TRBJ2-7, is DSGVTQTPKHLITATGQRVTLRCSPRSGDLSVYWYQQSLDQGLQFLIQYYNGEERAKGNILERFSAQQFPDLHSELNLSSLELGDSALYFCASSVATQSYEQYFGPGTRLTVT.

In the case of this clonotype: A read error may be the cause here, since a much bigger clone is one base away. The CDR3 end shows no conserved phenylalanine or tryptophan, and so a read error is likely. This chain joins TRBV6-4 and TRBJ2-2; D is undetermined. Trimming removed 2 bases at V and 5 bases at J, with 9 bases between. Germline CDR1 is MRHNA and CDR2 is SNTAGT. This CDR3 spans 14 amino acids. The CDR3, as DNA: TGTGCCAGCAGTGACGGCAGTGAAACCGGGGAGCTGTTTCTT. Its translation is CASSDGSETGELFL.

This clonotype was picked up many times. This chain joins TRBV5-1 and TRBJ1-6, with TRBD1 as a possible D gene (6 bases). From germline, CDR1 is SGHRS and CDR2 YFSETQ. This CDR3 is built from 15 residues. The V end was cut by 0 bases, the J end by 13 bases, with 17 bases between. CDR3 in amino acids: CASSLGAGQNRPLHF. In nucleotides, the CDR3 is TGCGCCAGCAGCTTGGGTGCAGGACAGAATAGGCCCCTCCACTTT.

This clonotype was picked up many times. The V and J genes are TRBV2 and TRBJ2-7; TRBD1 aligns across 8 bases. This CDR3 is 14 amino acids long. Germline assignment: CDR1 SNHLY and CDR2 FYNNEI. V trimming: 6 bases; J trimming: 4 bases; junction bases outside the gene matches: 8. The CDR3 here is CASSTGTGWYEQYF. DNA for the CDR3: TGTGCCAGCAGCACCGGGACAGGCTGGTACGAGCAGTACTTC. The full variable domain, completed using reference TRBV2 and TRBJ2-7, is EPEVTQTPSHQVTQMGQEVILRCVPISNHLYFYWYRQILGQKVEFLVSFYNNEISEKSEIFDDQFSVERPDGSNFTLKIRSTKLEDSAMYFCASSTGTGWYEQYFGPGTRLTVT.

As concerns this clonotype: This may come from a read error, since a much larger clone is one base off. Because the CDR3 is missing its conserved closing phenylalanine or tryptophan, this is likely a read error. This rearrangement joins TRBV9 to TRBJ2-3, with 12 nucleotides matching TRBD2. The CDR3 contains 17 residues. Germline CDR1 is SGDLS and CDR2 is YYNGEE. The ends lost 0 bases at V and 3 bases at J; junction bases unmatched: 5. CDR3 sequence reads: CASSVGASGGVTDTQYL. In nucleotides, the CDR3 is TGTGCCAGCAGCGTAGGGGCTAGCGGGGGGGTAACAGATACGCAGTATCTT.

Details on this clonotype: Lacking the conserved final phenylalanine or tryptophan, this CDR3 likely reflects a read error. The V and J genes are TRBV7-2 and TRBJ1-1, with TRBD1 identical over 7 bases. V gave up 5 bases and J gave up 6 bases; unmatched junction bases: 15. The length of the CDR3 is 16 residues. The germline V gene has CDR1 SGHTA and CDR2 FQGNSA. The CDR3 nucleotides are TGTGCCAGCAGCCCAGGGGTCGACAGGGCCCTCTCTGAAGCTTTCCTT. This codes for CASSPGVDRALSEAFL.